The rows below give T cell receptor beta chains drawn from one sample of a study of metastatic and nonmetastatic thyroid tumors. With MiXCR, TCRdb called clones anew from the PCR reads. The table lists approximately 22,000 clones, around 11% of them singletons. Sequencing input: blood. The receptors were gathered from a female donor with papillary thyroid cancer or a benign thyroid nodule (not recorded which). Some clones in this sample may be carry-over from other donors' samples. CDR3s include the opening cysteine and the closing phenylalanine or tryptophan. The D gene is left open where the match is weak. Where a row states a size, it is once, few, many or the class of an expanded clone; other rows omit it.

CDR3,DNA,J,length,D,size,V
CASSELRTSYEQYF,TGTGCCAGCAGTGAACTCAGGACCTCCTACGAGCAGTACTTC,TRBJ2-7,14,NA,medium-sized,TRBV6-1
CASSQDETTSSYNEQFF,TGCGCCAGCAGCCAAGACGAAACGACTAGCTCTTACAATGAGCAGTTCTTC,TRBJ2-1,17,TRBD2,many,TRBV4-3
CASSLGGPGELFF,TGCGCCAGCAGCTTGGGGGGGCCCGGGGAGCTGTTTTTT,TRBJ2-2,13,NA,many,TRBV5-1
CSANSGSVNEQYF,TGCAGTGCTAATAGCGGGAGCGTCAACGAGCAGTACTTC,TRBJ2-7,13,TRBD2,many,TRBV20-1
CASSYSGSGYEQYF,TGTGCCAGCAGTTATAGCGGGAGTGGGTACGAGCAGTACTTC,TRBJ2-7,14,TRBD2,many,TRBV2
CSALSGRGIGEQFF,TGCAGTGCCCTTAGCGGGAGGGGTATAGGTGAGCAGTTCTTC,TRBJ2-1,14,TRBD2,many,TRBV20-1
CASSLRGNEKLFF,TGTGCCAGCAGCTTAAGGGGGAATGAAAAACTGTTTTTT,TRBJ1-4,13,NA,few,TRBV5-6
CASSNLAGAINEQFF,TGTGCCAGCAGCAACCTAGCGGGGGCCATCAATGAGCAGTTCTTC,TRBJ2-1,15,TRBD2,medium-sized,TRBV6-4
CASSVAGGWETQYF,TGTGCCAGCAGCGTAGCAGGGGGCTGGGAGACCCAGTACTTC,TRBJ2-5,14,TRBD1,few,TRBV9
CASTKGQGVETQYF,TGTGCCAGCACTAAAGGACAAGGCGTCGAGACCCAGTACTTC,TRBJ2-5,14,NA,medium-sized,TRBV28
CASSIAGREQYF,TGTGCCAGCAGCATAGCCGGTAGGGAGCAGTACTTC,TRBJ2-7,12,NA,few,TRBV5-6
CASSFRGRTGDPSSGNTIYF,TGTGCCAGTAGTTTCCGAGGGAGGACAGGGGACCCGAGCTCTGGAAACACCATATATTTT,TRBJ1-3,20,TRBD1,many,TRBV19
CASSSDNSGANVLTF,TGTGCCAGCAGCTCGGACAACTCTGGGGCCAACGTCCTGACTTTC,TRBJ2-6,15,NA,medium-sized,TRBV6-2/TRBV6-3
CASSRAAGGELFF,TGTGCCAGCAGTCGAGCCGCGGGCGGGGAGCTGTTTTTT,TRBJ2-2,13,NA,medium-sized,TRBV6-2/TRBV6-3
CASSLPGRADTQYF,TGTGCCAGCAGCTTACCAGGACGCGCAGATACGCAGTATTTT,TRBJ2-3,14,NA,NA,TRBV7-2
CASSPPGAASYEQYF,TGTGCCAGCTCACCACCCGGGGCAGCCTCCTACGAGCAGTACTTC,TRBJ2-7,15,NA,many,TRBV18
CASVPLGTPTDTQYF,TGTGCCAGTGTGCCTCTCGGGACCCCGACAGATACGCAGTATTTT,TRBJ2-3,15,NA,many,TRBV6-1
CSARDQGEWGYNEQFF,TGCAGTGCTAGAGATCAGGGCGAATGGGGCTACAATGAGCAGTTCTTC,TRBJ2-1,16,NA,medium-sized,TRBV20-1
CASSYSENQPQHF,TGTGCCAGCAGTTACTCTGAGAATCAGCCCCAGCATTTT,TRBJ1-5,13,NA,many,TRBV6-2/TRBV6-3
CASSPTGTTNTGELFF,TGTGCCAGCAGCCCAACCGGGACTACTAACACCGGGGAGCTGTTTTTT,TRBJ2-2,16,TRBD2,many,TRBV11-1
CASSLGGAGTEAFF,TGTGCCAGCAGTTTAGGAGGGGCGGGCACTGAAGCTTTCTTT,TRBJ1-1,14,NA,few,TRBV12-3/TRBV12-4
CASSRLQGASGANVLTF,TGTGCCAGCAGTAGACTACAGGGGGCCTCTGGGGCCAACGTCCTGACTTTC,TRBJ2-6,17,TRBD1,medium-sized,TRBV6-1
CASSLGVSGGAVNNEQFF,TGTGCCAGCAGCTTAGGGGTTAGCGGGGGGGCTGTGAACAATGAGCAGTTCTTC,TRBJ2-1,18,TRBD2,once,TRBV11-2
CASSEPGQGTYEQYF,TGTGCCAGCAGTGAGCCGGGACAGGGAACCTACGAGCAGTACTTC,TRBJ2-7,15,TRBD1,few,TRBV6-1
CASSRAGGQPQHF,TGTGCCAGCAGCCGAGCAGGCGGTCAGCCCCAGCATTTT,TRBJ1-5,13,NA,many,TRBV5-5
CASSLASGGLAGVTGELFF,TGTGCCAGCAGCTTAGCCAGCGGTGGACTAGCGGGGGTTACCGGGGAGCTGTTTTTT,TRBJ2-2,19,TRBD2,NA,TRBV7-2
CATSSGGGAGGAFF,TGTGCCACCAGCAGTGGTGGGGGGGCAGGCGGAGCTTTCTTT,TRBJ1-1,14,NA,many,TRBV15
CASSLGARWGYTF,TGTGCCAGCAGCTTAGGCGCGAGATGGGGCTACACCTTC,TRBJ1-2,13,NA,many,TRBV11-2
CAFRKGTGDNSPLHF,TGTGCCTTCCGAAAAGGGACAGGGGATAATTCACCCCTCCACTTT,TRBJ1-6,15,TRBD1,many,TRBV30
CASSPPGLSYEQYF,TGCGCCAGCAGCCCCCCGGGCCTCTCCTACGAGCAGTACTTC,TRBJ2-7,14,NA,NA,TRBV5-1
CASSEGQGAFEKLFF,TGTGCCAGCAGTGAGGGACAGGGGGCGTTTGAAAAACTGTTTTTT,TRBJ1-4,15,TRBD1,medium-sized,TRBV6-1
CASRGRVTDTQYF,TGTGCCTCCCGGGGGCGAGTCACAGATACGCAGTATTTT,TRBJ2-3,13,NA,many,TRBV7-8
CATSGRSDPSGDTQYF,TGTGCCACCAGTGGCAGAAGTGACCCCTCGGGAGATACGCAGTATTTT,TRBJ2-3,16,NA,few,TRBV24-1
CASSLEERGTDTQYF,TGTGCCAGCAGCTTAGAAGAGCGGGGCACAGATACGCAGTATTTT,TRBJ2-3,15,NA,many,TRBV11-2
CASSYSGPQEAQYF,TGTGCCAGCAGTTACTCGGGGCCACAAGAGGCCCAGTACTTT,TRBJ2-5,14,NA,NA,TRBV6-2/TRBV6-3
CSATAGSSGAYEQYF,TGCAGTGCTACGGCGGGGTCCAGTGGGGCCTACGAGCAGTACTTC,TRBJ2-7,15,NA,many,TRBV20-1
CSASAGLLQRYEQYF,TGCAGTGCTAGTGCAGGGCTACTACAAAGGTACGAGCAGTACTTC,TRBJ2-7,15,NA,NA,TRBV20-1
CASSLAGGSHEQYF,TGCGCCAGCAGCTTGGCCGGGGGTAGCCACGAGCAGTACTTC,TRBJ2-7,14,NA,many,TRBV5-1
CANSWGGGPSTGELFF,TGTGCCAACAGCTGGGGGGGCGGTCCCAGCACCGGGGAGCTGTTTTTT,TRBJ2-2,16,NA,NA,TRBV11-2
CASGLVRYEQYF,TGTGCTAGTGGTTTGGTAAGGTACGAGCAGTACTTC,TRBJ2-7,12,NA,few,TRBV12-5
CSAKRGVEAFF,TGCAGTGCTAAGAGGGGGGTTGAAGCTTTCTTT,TRBJ1-1,11,NA,many,TRBV20-1
CASSTQTGVNSPLHF,TGTGCCAGCAGCACACAGACAGGGGTGAATTCACCCCTCCACTTT,TRBJ1-6,15,TRBD1,many,TRBV5-5
CASSTQGMDNEKLFF,TGTGCCAGCAGCACCCAGGGTATGGACAATGAAAAACTGTTTTTT,TRBJ1-4,15,NA,NA,TRBV7-2
CASSQPESLTDTQYF,TGTGCCAGCAGCCAACCCGAAAGCCTCACAGATACGCAGTATTTT,TRBJ2-3,15,NA,NA,TRBV3-1
CASRPQAGGPFHF,TGTGCCAGCAGACCCCAAGCCGGCGGGCCGTTCCACTTT,TRBJ1-6,13,NA,medium-sized,TRBV28
CASSKGRGPFFEQYF,TGTGCCAGCAGCAAAGGAAGGGGACCTTTCTTCGAGCAGTACTTC,TRBJ2-7,15,NA,NA,TRBV27
CASIHPGHSEQFF,TGTGCCAGCATCCACCCGGGGCACAGTGAGCAGTTCTTC,TRBJ2-1,13,NA,few,TRBV25-1
CASSQDNTGAPHEQYF,TGCGCCAGCAGCCAAGATAACACAGGGGCACCTCATGAGCAGTACTTC,TRBJ2-7,16,TRBD1,many,TRBV4-1
CASSPGSVSHEQYF,TGTGCCAGCAGCCCGGGATCTGTCTCTCACGAGCAGTACTTC,TRBJ2-7,14,NA,NA,TRBV6-1
CASSHLTGGTEAFF,TGTGCCAGCAGCCATCTTACAGGGGGCACTGAAGCTTTCTTT,TRBJ1-1,14,TRBD1,many,TRBV3-1
CASSYRMARGRYEQYF,TGTGCCAGCAGTTACCGAATGGCCAGGGGGAGGTACGAGCAGTACTTC,TRBJ2-7,16,NA,many,TRBV6-2/TRBV6-3